These 26 T cell receptor beta chains were all obtained from the same sample, sequenced in a study of tumor and adjacent non-tumor tissue in lung cancer. TCRbeta libraries were built with three rounds of nested PCR, modified from ARM-PCR. TCRdb reprocessed the multiplex PCR reads via MiXCR and lists one record per CDR3 protein. The sample lists 90,000 to 110,000 distinct CDR3 sequences; about 61% were seen once. This sample's RNA came from whole unsorted tissue. Distant lung tissue was collected more than 3 cm away from the tumor edge. The sequenced sample consisted of distant non-tumor lung tissue. These TCRs come from a man aged 55 to 70 with non-small cell lung cancer.

The gene calls are TRBV4-2 and TRBJ2-3; possible D gene TRBD2, 7 bases. Deletions cut 10 bases from V and 0 bases from J, with 14 bases between. Germline V gene lookup returns CDR1 LGHNA and CDR2 YNFKEQ. There are 14 residues in the CDR3. This CDR3 reads CANKGGTSTDTQYF. CDR3 sequence (DNA): TGTGCCAACAAGGGGGGGACGAGCACAGATACGCAGTATTTT.

Concerning this clonotype itself: As the CDR3 is not closed by the conserved phenylalanine or tryptophan, this likely results from a read error. V is TRBV6-1 and J is TRBJ2-1; 9 bases line up with TRBD2. The germline gives CDR1 MNHNS, CDR2 SASEGT. J lost 8 bases, V lost 4 bases, and 9 bases had no gene match. The CDR3 covers 15 residues. The CDR3 reads CASSVPGGRAYEQFS. As DNA, the CDR3 is TGTGCCAGCAGTGTTCCGGGCGGGAGGGCCTATGAGCAGTTCTCC.

About this clonotype: This clone may be a read error of a much larger clone one base away. The gene calls are TRBV7-9 and TRBJ1-1; unclear D gene. Germline V lookup: CDR1 SEHNR, CDR2 FQNEAQ (reference sequence). Trimming took off 2 bases at V and 1 base at J, with 8 bases between the two ends. This CDR3 region has 14 residues. The CDR3 DNA reads as TGTGCCAGCAGCTTATCGGCGAGGAACACTGAAGCTTTCTTT. Amino acid sequence: CASSLSARNTEAFF.

Points on this clonotype: At one boundary the junction diverges from the germline segment, which might be a read error. V is TRBV29-1 and J is TRBJ1-1; 7 bases agree with TRBD1. In germline, CDR1 is SQVTM, CDR2 ANQGSEA. This CDR3 region has 12 residues. The DNA for the CDR3 is TGCAGCGCAGTCCGTACAGGGGTTTTACATACCTTT. This codes for CSAVRTGVLHTF.

This clonotype was detected only once. The junction departs from germline at one end; a sequencing error may be responsible. The J gene is TRBJ1-1, the V gene TRBV6-5; a possible D gene is TRBD1 (6 bases). Germline lookup yields CDR1 MNHEY and CDR2 SVGAGI. This CDR3 spans 13 amino acids. CDR3 sequence (DNA): TGTGCCGGCAGCCACAGGGAGGGAACTGAAACTTTCTTT. Amino acids: CAGSHREGTETFF.

Worth noting for this clonotype: This may stem from a read error, because a much larger clone lies one nucleotide away. The V and J genes are TRBV10-2 and TRBJ2-7, with 10 positions matching TRBD1. The CDR3 runs to 14 residues. J lost 3 bases, V lost 7 bases, and 6 bases had no gene match. The germline gives CDR1 WSHSY, CDR2 SAAADI. The CDR3 nucleotides read TGCGCCAGCAACCTAGGACAGGGGGACTACGAGCAGTACTTC. This gives the protein CASNLGQGDYEQYF.

This clonotype has a count of ten or more. The chain recombines TRBV12-3 or TRBV12-4 with TRBJ1-2, with D perhaps TRBD1 (5 bases). V lost 4 bases, J lost 6 bases, and 12 bases lay in between. The CDR3 is made up of 13 amino acids. The CDR3 is CASSWGGSDGYTF. The CDR3 DNA is TGTGCCAGCAGTTGGGGGGGGTCGGATGGCTACACCTTC.

Turning to this clonotype: One end of the junction is discordant with germline, which a read error may explain. V usage is TRBV4-2 and J usage is TRBJ1-5; 7 bases are shared with TRBD1. This CDR3 contains 14 residues. CDR1 and CDR2 (germline): LGHNA, YNFKEQ. For the CDR3, the DNA is TGTGCCAGTAGCCAGGGGGAGGGCAATAAGCCCCAGCATTTT. Amino acid sequence: CASSQGEGNKPQHF.

A word on this clonotype: This could be a read error, since a much larger clone is one nucleotide away. The V and J genes are TRBV6-5 and TRBJ2-2, with 9 positions matching TRBD1. V shed 5 bases and J 9 bases; nucleotides not matched to a gene: 10. Per germline, CDR1 MNHEY and CDR2 SVGAGI. The CDR3 is 15 amino acids. The CDR3 nucleotides read TGTGCCAGCAGTAGCCGGGACAGGGCATTCAGGGAGCTGTTTTTT. Translation gives CASSSRDRAFRELFF.

The V call is TRBV6-1, the J call TRBJ1-5, with 10 bases that match TRBD1. V was clipped by 8 bases and J by 13 bases; unmatched bases: 8. The CDR3 has 12 amino acids. The V gene's germline CDR1 is MNHNS and CDR2 SASEGT. CDR3 residues: CASRTGGQSQHF. CDR3 coding DNA: TGTGCCAGCCGGACAGGGGGGCAGTCGCAGCATTTT.

Note on this clonotype: With a much larger clone just one base away, this may be a read error. This sequence joins TRBV6-5 and TRBJ1-6; D gene uncertain. V shed 8 bases and J shed 0 bases, with 11 bases lying between them. The CDR3 extends over 15 amino acids. Germline loops: CDR1 MNHEY, CDR2 SVGAGI. The CDR3 protein is CASGNLNSYNSPLHF. DNA of the CDR3: TGTGCCAGCGGTAACCTGAACTCCTATAATTCACCCCTCCACTTT.

V usage is TRBV10-3 and J usage is TRBJ1-1, with TRBD1 matching over 9 bases. CDR3 length: 13 residues. The junction had 5 bases not matched to a gene; V was cut back by 6 bases and J by 6 bases. The germline V gene encodes CDR1 ENHRY and CDR2 SYGVKD. Here the CDR3 reads CAIRGDRDAEAFF. CDR3 in DNA: TGTGCCATCAGGGGGGACAGGGATGCTGAAGCTTTCTTT.

This clonotype was seen repeatedly, ten times or more. The V call is TRBV6-2 or TRBV6-3, the J call TRBJ2-1; 7 nucleotides match TRBD2. Unmatched junction bases numbered 9, after V lost 6 bases and J lost 1 base. Germline lookup yields CDR1 MNHEY and CDR2 SVGEGT. This CDR3 has 16 residues. The CDR3 reads CASSQTSHRSYNEQFF. CDR3 DNA: TGTGCCAGCAGCCAGACTAGCCATAGGTCCTACAATGAGCAGTTCTTC.

In regard to this clonotype: This is likely a read error, given that the CDR3 carries no conserved phenylalanine or tryptophan at its end. The chain carries TRBV6-1 and TRBJ2-6, with 8 bases matching TRBD2. Germline values: CDR1 MNHNS, CDR2 SASEGT. This CDR3 is 15 amino acids long. The CDR3 loop is CASSEAGAGANVLTY. The CDR3, as DNA: TGCGCCAGCAGTGAAGCGGGGGCTGGGGCCAACGTCCTGACTTAC.

Notes on this clonotype: The junction departs from germline at one end; a sequencing error may be responsible. J is TRBJ1-2 and V is TRBV12-3 or TRBV12-4; a weak D match, TRBD1 (6 bases). The CDR3 runs 13 residues. The CDR3 loop is CVSSWGQGKVYTF. The CDR3 region has the DNA TGTGTCAGCAGTTGGGGGCAGGGGAAAGTCTACACCTTC.

To note about this clonotype: A much larger clone differs from this one at a single base, so this may be a read error. This chain uses TRBV13 with TRBJ2-5; D ambiguous. Trimming stripped 4 bases from V and 4 bases from J, with 10 bases between. Germline V lookup: CDR1 PRHDT, CDR2 FYEKMQ (reference sequence). The CDR3 consists of 13 residues. This chain's CDR3 is CASSSYMGETQYF. The DNA for the CDR3 is TGTGCCAGCAGCTCCTACATGGGAGAGACCCAGTACTTC.

The chain combines TRBV11-3 with TRBJ2-5; D is unclear. The V end was cut by 5 bases, the J end by 3 bases, with 13 bases between. CDR1 is SGHNT and CDR2 is YENEEA in the germline V gene. The CDR3 spans 14 residues. As DNA, the CDR3 is TGTGCCAGCAGCGCAGAAAATCGGAAAGAGACCCAGTACTTC. Its translation: CASSAENRKETQYF.

Details on this clonotype: This may arise from a read error, as a much more abundant clone is one base away. The chain recombines TRBV5-5 with TRBJ2-7; 14 bases fit TRBD2. From germline, CDR1 is SGHKS and CDR2 YYEKEE (reference sequence). This CDR3 is built from 15 residues. CDR3 sequence: CATSEGLAGDYEQYF. CDR3 nucleotide sequence: TGTGCCACCAGCGAGGGACTAGCGGGAGACTACGAGCAGTACTTC.

With regard to this clonotype: An end of the junction differs from the germline gene, which may be a read error. This sequence joins TRBV29-1 and TRBJ2-1; TRBD2 matches 8 bases. There are 15 residues in the CDR3. CDR1 SQVTM and CDR2 ANQGSEA come from the germline V gene. CDR3: CSVVLSGVSYDEQFF. Written as DNA, the CDR3 is TGCAGCGTCGTCCTTAGCGGGGTTTCCTACGATGAGCAGTTCTTC.

This clonotype was seen at least ten times. V and J are TRBV6-5 and TRBJ2-7, with D unresolved. Germline CDR1 reads MNHEY; CDR2 reads SVGAGI. The CDR3 contains 16 residues. V was clipped by 0 bases and J by 0 bases, with 12 bases between them. CDR3 coding DNA: TGTGCCAGCAGTTACTCTTTCGGAGTTAGCTCCTACGAGCAGTACTTC. It encodes CASSYSFGVSSYEQYF.

A remark on this clonotype: The junction shows a germline mismatch at one end, possibly a read error. The chain combines TRBV4-1 with TRBJ1-1, with a tentative D call TRBD1 (6 bases). Germline V gene sequence: CDR1 MGHRA, CDR2 YSYEKL. This CDR3 has 18 amino acids. The CDR3 region has the DNA TGCCCCAGCAGCCAAGCAGTAACATCAGGGGACCTGAACACTGAAGTTTTCTTT. Amino acid sequence: CPSSQAVTSGDLNTEVFF.

This clonotype was seen a few times. V gene TRBV28 combines with J gene TRBJ1-5; D possibly corresponds to TRBD1 (6 bases). Trimming cost V 6 bases and J 5 bases, with 20 bases left between them. Germline V gives CDR1 MDHEN, CDR2 SYDVKM. The length of the CDR3 is 16 residues. The CDR3 here is CASRVLGGQEDQPQHF. In DNA form, the CDR3 reads TGTGCCAGCAGGGTATTAGGGGGACAAGAGGATCAGCCCCAGCATTTT.

This clonotype was counted once. One end of the junction is discordant with germline, which a read error may explain. V usage is TRBV4-1 and J usage is TRBJ1-5; no definite D call. CDR1 is MGHRA and CDR2 is YSYEKL in the germline V gene. The CDR3 contains 16 residues. CDR3 coding DNA: TGCGCCAACAGCCAAGGATTGGCGGAAAGTAATCAGCCCCAGCATTTT. It is translated as CANSQGLAESNQPQHF.

At least ten counts were recorded for this clonotype. The V call is TRBV4-3, the J call TRBJ2-5; TRBD1 might be the D (5 bases). This CDR3 comprises 15 residues. The germline V gene has CDR1 LGHNA and CDR2 YSLEER. V gave up 0 bases and J gave up 5 bases, with 13 bases separating them. The chain's CDR3 is CASSQEAGMRETQYF. The CDR3 DNA is TGCGCCAGCAGCCAAGAGGCAGGGATGAGGGAGACCCAGTACTTC.

The chain has TRBV7-9 and TRBJ1-1; 9 bases agree with TRBD1. The CDR3 sequence is 18 residues long. The germline V gene encodes CDR1 SEHNR and CDR2 FQNEAQ (reference sequence). Trimming removed 1 base from V and 5 bases from J; junction bases left unmatched: 14. The CDR3 is CASSLGTGGIGGDTEAFF. The CDR3 nucleotides are TGTGCCAGCAGCTTAGGAACAGGGGGCATAGGGGGGGATACTGAAGCTTTCTTT.

As concerns this clonotype: The junction differs from germline at one of its ends, possibly a read error. This chain joins TRBV28 and TRBJ1-6; TRBD1 might be the D (5 bases). This CDR3 comprises 15 residues. Germline assignment: CDR1 MDHEN and CDR2 SYDVKM. The chain's CDR3 is CTSSLFGQNNSPFHF. The CDR3 DNA is TGTACCAGCAGTTTATTCGGACAAAATAATTCACCCTTCCACTTT.